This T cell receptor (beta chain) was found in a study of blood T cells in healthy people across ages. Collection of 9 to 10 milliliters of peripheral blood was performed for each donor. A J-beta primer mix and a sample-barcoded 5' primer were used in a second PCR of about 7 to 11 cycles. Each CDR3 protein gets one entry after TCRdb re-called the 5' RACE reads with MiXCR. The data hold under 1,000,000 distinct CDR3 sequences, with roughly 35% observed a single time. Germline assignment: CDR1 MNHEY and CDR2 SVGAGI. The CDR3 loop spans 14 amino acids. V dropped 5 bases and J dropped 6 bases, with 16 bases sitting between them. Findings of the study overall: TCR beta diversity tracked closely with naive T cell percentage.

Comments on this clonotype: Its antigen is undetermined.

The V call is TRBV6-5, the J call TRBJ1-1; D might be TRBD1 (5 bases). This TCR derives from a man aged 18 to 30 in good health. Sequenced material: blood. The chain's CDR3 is CASSTEQVGAEAFF. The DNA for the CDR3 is TGTGCCAGCAGTACTGAGCAAGTAGGGGCTGAAGCTTTCTTT.